The clone carrying this T cell receptor (beta chain) was detected only a few times. Its antigen is not identified. This sample was included in a study of T-cell reconstitution after alpha-beta-depleted transplantation in children. Using unique molecular identifiers, the investigators prepared the TCRbeta library. TCRdb recomputed calls from the PCR reads with MiXCR, one row per CDR3 protein. The table includes 40,000 to 55,000 distinct CDR3 sequences, around 9% detected once. The CDR3 runs 13 residues. Trimming left V 4 bases short and J 9 bases short, with 13 bases between. CDR1 is SGHDN and CDR2 is FVKESK in the germline V gene. Whole-study findings and limits: Newly produced T cells mostly accounted for T-cell counts and diversity one year post-transplant. Alpha-beta T cells present about two months after transplant were reported to originate from several hundred expanded graft clones.

The receptor was derived from a male patient aged 2-10 years who had a stem cell transplant for chronic granulomatous disease, so the T cells may come from the graft donor. This sample comprised PBMCs, mostly from graft donor cells, obtained 60 days after TCRalphabeta/CD19-depleted stem cell transplant. This rearrangement joins TRBV14 to TRBJ2-1; D gene unclear. The CDR3 sequence is CASSPLRWGEQFF. The CDR3 coding sequence is TGTGCCAGCAGCCCCTTAAGATGGGGTGAGCAGTTCTTC.